This T cell receptor beta chain was retrieved from a study of graft-versus-host responses after intestinal transplantation. General study results and limits: Among recipient marrow samples, GvH clones were found; some appeared first in ileum or blood.

Only in-frame clones appear in the TCRdb table, and some are missing; sequencing was by immunoSEQ multiplex PCR. This sample has approximately 4,600 clones; 25% to 30% occur once, and the top ten carry about 4.7%. Trimming removed 3 bases at V and 0 bases at J, with 5 bases between. This CDR3 spans 13 amino acids. CDR1 and CDR2 (germline): LNHDA, SQIVND (reference sequence). This clone was seen more than once but under ten times. This TCR was recovered from a human patient who received an intestinal transplant. The J gene is TRBJ2-5, the V gene TRBV19, with D unresolved. The source material was alloreactive CD4+ T cells from a mixed lymphocyte reaction culture, sampled before intestinal transplant. Regarding subset: CFSE-low proliferating T cells sorted from roughly six-day pre-transplant mixed lymphocyte reaction (GvH or HvG direction). The CDR3 DNA reads as TGTGCCAGTAGTATCCAGTACCAAGAGACCCAGTACTTC. Translating gives CASSIQYQETQYF.